Here is one T cell receptor (beta chain) with its context. Antigen: not known. Trimming removed 8 bases from V and 9 bases from J; junction bases left unmatched: 3. This CDR3 has 11 residues. Germline assignment: CDR1 MNHEY and CDR2 SMNVEV (reference sequence). 13 Jbeta primers and 60 Vbeta primers were used for the PCR. Repertoires were generated with immunoSEQ multiplex PCR, while TCRdb's copy carries only in-frame clones and drops some. The sample lists around 150,000 clones, around 83% seen once, with 8.5% in the top ten. This sample stems from a study of cytomegalovirus exposure and HLA in healthy donors. Study outcomes and limitations: Despite most TCR sequences being rare, some public TCRs occurred in many donors. Across HLA loci, a later analysis found differing TCR association rates, with DRB1 most and HLA-C fewest. For presence/absence analyses, sequencing depth was assumed to be roughly uniform across donors.

The TCR comes from a male donor in good health and CMV-seropositive. Sequenced: PBMCs. This chain joins TRBV27 and TRBJ1-1, with 10 bases lining up with TRBD1. The CDR3, as DNA: TGTGCCAGCTTCGACAGGGGGCAAGCTTTCTTT. Translated: CASFDRGQAFF.